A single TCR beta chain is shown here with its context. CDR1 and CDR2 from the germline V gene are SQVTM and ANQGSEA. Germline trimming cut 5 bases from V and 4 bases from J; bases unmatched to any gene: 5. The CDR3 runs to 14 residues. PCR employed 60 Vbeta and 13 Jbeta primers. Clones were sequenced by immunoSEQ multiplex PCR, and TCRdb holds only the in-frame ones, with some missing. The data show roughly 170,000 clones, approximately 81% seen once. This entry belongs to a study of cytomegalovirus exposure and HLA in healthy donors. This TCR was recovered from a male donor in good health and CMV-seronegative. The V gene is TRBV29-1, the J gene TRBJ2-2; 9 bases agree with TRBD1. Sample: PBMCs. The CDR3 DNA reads TGCAGCGTTTTCAGGGACAGGGCCACCGGGGAGCTGTTTTTT. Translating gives CSVFRDRATGELFF.